This T cell receptor (beta chain) was documented in a study of CD8 T cells in Susac syndrome. CDR1 and CDR2 from the germline V gene are ENHRY and SYGVKD. The CDR3 has 17 amino acids. Trimming removed 2 bases from V and 3 bases from J; junction bases left unmatched: 9. Random hexamers were used to reverse transcribe the RNA input (roughly 0.5 to 1 ug). TCRdb analysed the immunoSEQ multiplex PCR reads with MiXCR anew, one entry per CDR3 protein. The top ten clones hold about 0.095% of a sample with over 100,000 distinct CDR3 sequences, about 95% of them seen once. Material for sequencing was CD4+ T cells from PBMCs. The V and J genes are TRBV10-3 and TRBJ2-5, with 10 positions matching TRBD2. The source is a human donor in good health. The CDR3 is CAISEGSGLAGEETQYF. The CDR3, as DNA: TGTGCCATCAGTGAGGGGTCGGGCCTAGCGGGGGAAGAGACCCAGTACTTC.